A single sample is the source of the 22 T cell receptor beta chains below, sequenced in a study of blood T cell repertoires in COVID-19. Sequencing was performed with immunoSEQ multiplex PCR; in TCRdb, only in-frame clones are kept and a portion is missing. The table records approximately 150,000 clones, about 80% of them present only once. The specimen sequenced was peripheral blood. The receptor source for this set is a man between 65 and 85 years old who had recovered from COVID-19.

V gene TRBV27 combines with J gene TRBJ2-1, with TRBD1 matching over 8 bases. Germline values: CDR1 MNHEY, CDR2 SMNVEV (reference sequence). V gave up 4 bases and J gave up 6 bases; unmatched junction bases: 8. The CDR3 extends over 15 amino acids. The CDR3 loop reads CASSSTGGLSNEQFF. The CDR3, as DNA: TGTGCCAGCAGTTCCACAGGGGGACTCAGCAATGAGCAGTTCTTC.

The chain recombines TRBV25-1 with TRBJ2-2, with D maybe TRBD1 (5 bases). The V end lost 3 bases, the J end lost 5 bases, and 7 bases lay between the germline ends. CDR1 and CDR2 (germline): MGHDK, SYGVNS. The CDR3 is 13 amino acids. The CDR3 DNA reads as TGTGCCAGCAGTGACCAGGGTACCGGGGAGCTGTTTTTT. Protein product: CASSDQGTGELFF.

The table lists this clone with a few counts. J is TRBJ1-5 and V is TRBV4-1, with TRBD1 as a possible D gene (5 bases). The ends were cut back, 0 bases at V and 6 bases at J, with 12 bases in the middle. Germline loops: CDR1 MGHRA, CDR2 YSYEKL. The CDR3 extends over 15 amino acids. The CDR3 here is CASSQEAAGIQPQHF. For the CDR3, the DNA is TGCGCCAGCAGCCAAGAGGCTGCAGGGATTCAGCCCCAGCATTTT.

The count of this clone is one. The rearrangement joins TRBV5-4 to TRBJ1-2; D call uncertain. This CDR3 contains 12 residues. V was shortened by 4 bases and J by 4 bases, with 8 bases between the two germline ends. Germline assignment: CDR1 SGHNT and CDR2 YYREEE (reference sequence). CDR3 sequence (DNA): TGTGCCAGCAGCGCCGACACCTATGGCTACACCTTC. It encodes CASSADTYGYTF.

This clone was observed a few times. The chain employs TRBV4-1 and TRBJ1-2, with TRBD1 as a possible D gene (6 bases). Germline V gene sequence: CDR1 MGHRA, CDR2 YSYEKL. V was pared by 4 bases and J by 1 base, with 16 bases between. This CDR3 has 16 residues. CDR3 sequence: CASSPQDSAFNYGYTF. The CDR3 nucleotides are TGCGCCAGCAGCCCCCAGGACAGTGCATTTAACTATGGCTACACCTTC.

This sequence joins TRBV9 and TRBJ2-7, with 7 bases that match TRBD2. The CDR3 covers 17 residues. J was trimmed by 0 bases and V by 0 bases; bases with no gene match: 9. Germline CDR1 is SGDLS and CDR2 is YYNGEE. CDR3 loop: CASSVAGGGGSSYEQYF. The CDR3 region has the DNA TGTGCCAGCAGCGTAGCAGGTGGTGGCGGGAGCTCCTACGAGCAGTACTTC.

To note about this clone: Other nucleotide sequences from this sample produce the same CDR3. This rearrangement joins TRBV5-4 to TRBJ2-3; D not resolved. There are 13 residues in the CDR3. Trimming left V 0 bases short and J 2 bases short, with 4 bases between. CDR1 is SGHNT and CDR2 is YYREEE in the germline V gene (reference sequence). The CDR3 loop reads CASSLVVTDTQYF. The CDR3, as DNA: TGTGCCAGCAGCTTGGTCGTCACAGATACGCAGTATTTT.

V usage is TRBV5-5 and J usage is TRBJ1-5, with D uncertain. Germline V CDR1 and CDR2: SGHKS, YYEKEE (reference sequence). Trimming left V 2 bases short and J 0 bases short, with 9 bases between. This CDR3 has 15 amino acids. Here the CDR3 reads CASSLSGDSNQPQHF. CDR3 sequence (DNA): TGTGCCAGCAGCTTATCCGGGGATAGCAATCAGCCCCAGCATTTT.

Only one count was recorded for this clone. The chain recombines TRBV4-1 with TRBJ1-1, with D tentatively TRBD1 (6 bases). This CDR3 has 15 residues. Germline-derived CDR1 and CDR2 are MGHRA and YSYEKL. Trimming shortened V by 3 bases and J by 0 bases, and 11 bases separated the two germline ends. The CDR3 reads CASSQAGQLNTEAFF. CDR3 nucleotide sequence: TGCGCCAGCAGCCAGGCCGGACAGTTGAACACTGAAGCTTTCTTT.

The chain links TRBV18 to TRBJ1-4; weak D call: TRBD1 (6 bases). V gave up 6 bases and J gave up 7 bases, with 12 bases separating them. Germline loops: CDR1 KGHSH, CDR2 LQKENI. The CDR3 has 13 amino acids. The CDR3 spells CASSSGVSEKLFF. In nucleotides, the CDR3 is TGTGCCAGCTCGTCAGGGGTTAGTGAAAAACTGTTTTTT. Drawing the rest from reference TRBV18 and TRBJ1-4, the complete variable domain is NAGVMQNPRHLVRRRGQEARLRCSPMKGHSHVYWYRQLPEEGLKFMVYLQKENIIDESGMPKERFSAEFPKEGPSILRIQQVVRGDSAAYFCASSSGVSEKLFFGSGTQLSVL.

The rearrangement joins TRBV5-1 to TRBJ1-2, with 10 nucleotides matching TRBD1. Germline V CDR1 and CDR2: SGHRS, YFSETQ. The V segment lost 3 bases and the J segment 5 bases; nucleotides outside the gene matches: 7. This CDR3 is 15 amino acids long. The CDR3 sequence is CASSSKTGGQYGYTF. CDR3 nucleotides: TGCGCCAGCAGCTCCAAGACAGGGGGCCAGTATGGCTACACCTTC.

The chain links TRBV27 to TRBJ2-7; 9 bases map to TRBD2. Germline assignment: CDR1 MNHEY and CDR2 SMNVEV (reference sequence). Unmatched junction bases numbered 20, after V lost 0 bases and J lost 5 bases. This CDR3 is 20 amino acids long. The CDR3 region has the DNA TGTGCCAGCAGTTTATCGTTCTCGGCAGTCCTAGCGGGAATGGGTAACGAGCAGTACTTC. It translates to CASSLSFSAVLAGMGNEQYF.

The V gene is TRBV15, the J gene TRBJ1-6; D gene uncertain. The germline CDR1 and CDR2 sequences are LNHNV and YYDKDF (reference sequence). This CDR3 spans 14 amino acids. Trimming took 4 bases from V and 7 from J, leaving 11 bases between them. This CDR3 reads CATSNNRRNSPLHF. The CDR3 DNA sequence: TGTGCCACCAGCAACAACCGGCGGAATTCACCCCTCCACTTT.

J is TRBJ2-3 and V is TRBV5-1; D gene uncertain. Between the trimmed V and J ends, which lost 2 bases and 2 bases, there was a span of 9 bases. Per germline, CDR1 SGHRS and CDR2 YFSETQ. The CDR3 covers 14 residues. The DNA for the CDR3 is TGCGCCAGCAGCTTTGGGCCAGACACAGATACGCAGTATTTT. Residues: CASSFGPDTDTQYF.

DNA of the CDR3: TGCAGCGTTGAAGATAGCGGCAGGAGCACAGATACGCAGTATTTT. Protein: CSVEDSGRSTDTQYF. The V gene is TRBV29-1, the J gene TRBJ2-3; maybe TRBD2 (6 bases). Deletions cut 0 bases from V and 0 bases from J, with 10 bases between. Germline V gene lookup returns CDR1 SQVTM and CDR2 ANQGSEA. This CDR3 region has 15 residues.

The chain is built from TRBV7-9 and TRBJ1-1, with D tentatively TRBD1 (6 bases). This CDR3 has 15 residues. V lost 0 bases and J lost 4, with 12 bases in between. Germline loops: CDR1 SEHNR, CDR2 FQNEAQ (reference sequence). Written as DNA, the CDR3 is TGTGCCAGCAGCTTAGCGCTAGGGGGTAGCACTGAAGCTTTCTTT. Translating gives CASSLALGGSTEAFF.

This chain links TRBV7-2 with TRBJ2-7; D is undetermined. The CDR3 totals 12 residues. Germline assignment: CDR1 SGHTA and CDR2 FQGNSA. The V end was cut by 1 base, the J end by 7 bases, with 8 bases between. CDR3 protein: CASSLDVREQYF. The CDR3, as DNA: TGTGCCAGCAGCTTAGATGTGAGGGAGCAGTACTTC.

The chain uses TRBV3-1 (or the pseudogene TRBV3-2) and TRBJ2-7; 8 positions agree with TRBD2. The germline CDR1 and CDR2 sequences are LGHDT and YNNKEL (reference sequence). The CDR3 totals 16 residues. The J segment lost 9 bases and the V segment lost 0 bases, leaving 13 bases of the junction unmatched. Here the CDR3 reads CASSQDLRPAGVPQYF. The CDR3 coding sequence is TGTGCCAGCAGCCAAGATTTAAGGCCAGCGGGAGTCCCGCAGTACTTC.

The genes are TRBV2 and TRBJ2-1; possible D gene TRBD2, 5 bases. The length of the CDR3 is 12 residues. The ends were cut back, 4 bases at V and 10 bases at J, with 11 bases in the middle. CDR1 and CDR2 from the germline V gene are SNHLY and FYNNEI. The CDR3 is CASSVGAREQFF. The CDR3 nucleotides read TGTGCCAGCAGTGTGGGAGCTCGCGAGCAGTTCTTC.

The gene calls are TRBV4-1 and TRBJ1-5, with D perhaps TRBD1 (6 bases). Deletions cut 5 bases from V and 6 bases from J, with 20 bases between. CDR1 and CDR2 from the germline V gene are MGHRA and YSYEKL. This CDR3 contains 16 residues. The CDR3 region is CASSDDGRGGGQPQHF. The CDR3 bases are TGCGCCAGCAGCGATGACGGGCGGGGGGGCGGTCAGCCCCAGCATTTT.

The chain joins TRBV12-3 or TRBV12-4 to TRBJ2-1, with D possibly TRBD2 on 5 matching bases. The germline V and J ends were trimmed by 6 bases and 4 bases, with 10 bases remaining between them. The CDR3 runs to 13 residues. The CDR3 sequence is CASSQGLYNEQFF. CDR3 DNA: TGTGCCAGCAGCCAAGGACTTTACAATGAGCAGTTCTTC.

The chain carries TRBV29-1 and TRBJ2-5; 14 nucleotides line up with TRBD2. The V and J ends lost 3 bases and 5 bases, in that order; junction bases with no gene match: 5. Germline CDR1 and CDR2: SQVTM and ANQGSEA. The CDR3 covers 15 residues. The CDR3 DNA reads as TGCAGCGTTGAGGGGACTAGCGGGAGCCTGGAGACCCAGTACTTC. Its protein product is CSVEGTSGSLETQYF.